Listed here is a single TCR beta chain. Its binding antigen is unknown. Base-call qualities are not available, and no considerably larger clone is one nucleotide away. For CDR1 and CDR2, the germline V gene lists MNHEY and SVGAGI. Including cysteine and phenylalanine, the CDR3 has 13 amino acids. Only the CDR3 part of the read is kept: 39 bases, read in frame from the first base. The cohort comprised 710 or so healthy bone marrow donors. Cohort members were all nominally healthy when sampled, although unrecorded immune exposures were likely present. The donor was CMV seronegative and was included in the group of over 300 seronegative cohort members. A peripheral blood sample was provided by each donor, and peripheral blood mononuclear cells were used for TCR beta sequencing. The Qiagen DNeasy Blood Extraction Kit was used to extract genomic DNA from the blood cell samples. The data were obtained in a study of cytomegalovirus exposure and HLA in healthy donors (dated by TCRdb to about 2017). The study in broad terms: An earlier analysis of roughly 500 of the donors reported about 300 Gb of sequence data and around 100 million unique TCR beta sequences obtained from 180 million or so T cells. High-throughput TCR immunosequencing, statistical association of individual TCRs with disease status, and machine learning were combined to predict cytomegalovirus infection status. The study aimed to test whether cataloging public T cell receptors could reveal signatures of past pathogen exposure. A later genetic analysis used genome-wide SNP genotypes for about three fifths of the 666 donors, treating that subset as a discovery cohort. HLA typing included class I and class II loci at four-digit resolution. To study patterns of TCR occurrence, a later analysis re-analyzed previously published TCR beta repertoires from around 670 donors and added high-resolution HLA genotyping. The number of donors typed differed by locus, with roughly 620-630 for A, B, C, DRB1 and DQB1, roughly 520 for DQA1, 606 for DPA1, and around 460 for DPB1. All discovery cohort repertoires had been generated using a single sequencing platform. Alongside the repertoire data, information on donor age, sex, ethnicity and CMV serostatus was compiled. Approximately 310 gigabases of sequencing data and 70 million to 85 million unique TCR sequences were included in an early release covering 550 to 650 HLA-typed donors. Besides the first cohort of around 700 subjects, a separate validation cohort made up of about 120 different subjects was used. On average, about 240,000 unique TCR beta nucleotide sequences were sequenced per donor among 300 to 500 genotyped donors of the cohort, with about 17% of those sequences being non-productive. Among the roughly 400 genotyped donors, more than 70% belonged to the genetic ancestry cluster associated with self-reported Caucasian donors. Four or five DR-DQ haplotypes were handled as single units for association and clustering because linkage in the cohort was strong. In the later analysis, no new phenotypic data were used to find candidate immune exposures; instead, reliance was placed on TCR beta sequences and their occurrence across donors. The study used immunosequencing to profile the T cell repertoires of 600 to 850 subjects and linked those repertoires to cytomegalovirus serostatus. An earlier analysis of around 580 of the donors used high-throughput TCR beta sequencing to judge whether each TCR beta V gene segment behaved as functional or pseudogenic. General conclusions and limits of the study: Roughly uniform sequencing depth across donors was assumed in presence/absence analyses, although this assumption may not hold. Several of the top co-occurrence clusters appeared to be linked to parvovirus B19, influenza, CMV and Epstein-Barr virus, according to a later analysis. In vitro tests confirmed that a few of the cytomegalovirus-associated TCR beta chains recognize cytomegalovirus antigens. Linkage disequilibrium might explain the correlated functional status among segregating V segments, but an unknown experimental factor could not be excluded. Because some donors lacked HLA typing at each locus, the association tests relied only on the typed subset. It was suggested by the authors that the approach could potentially be generalized to other disease states and immunological phenotypes. Because counts were too low, more than 15 rarely observed V segments, including chromosome 9 orphons, were excluded from the earlier analysis of several hundred of the donors. In a later analysis, some 18,000 TCR beta sequences were associated with specific HLA alleles at a false discovery rate of 0.05. When HLA alleles, especially DR and DQ, strongly co-occurred, attributing TCR associations to individual alleles was difficult. Because the 87-base-pair reads could not distinguish some IMGT-functional V segments, including TRBV6-2 and TRBV6-3, those segments were excluded. In a later analysis, the rate of TCR association differed among HLA loci, with DRB1 alleles having the most associated TCRs and HLA-C alleles having the fewest. A group of highly shared sequence variants was considered likely to be a technical artifact of the sequencing pipeline. In a later analysis, HLA-associated TCR beta chains showed more clonal expansion and lower generation probabilities than non-associated chains that were equally common. CMV serostatus was the only immune exposure information available for the cohort. In a later genetic analysis, a missense DCLRE1C variant was associated with V-gene and J-gene trimming of TCR beta chains, and the association was replicated in an independent cohort. A further reported finding was that TCR beta sequences accurately predicted the HLA-A and HLA-B alleles for most subjects in the first cohort. Most CMV-associated TCR beta chains appeared to be HLA-restricted in a later analysis, and the HLA associations seemed to be driven largely by CMV exposure. The classifier was reported to diagnose cytomegalovirus status with high specificity and sensitivity in both the original cohort and the validation cohort. A later genetic analysis reported fewer N-insertions in productive TCRs among donors in an Asian-associated ancestry cluster than the roughly 700-donor mean. This cohort had only TCR beta chains sequenced, and the lack of alpha or paired-chain data limited which features could be detected. Broadly in line with IMGT annotations, most TCR beta V segments showed up in productive rearrangements about 87% or about 30% of the time in an earlier analysis of several hundred of the donors. The study gave a list of some 150 TCR beta chains associated with cytomegalovirus. Most TCR sequences were observed very rarely across donors, whereas some public TCRs were present in many individuals.

Libraries were made using the immunoSEQ multiplex PCR assay. For the multiplex PCR, a mixture combining 60 forward primers for TCR Vbeta segments and 13 reverse primers for TCR Jbeta segments was used. A multiplex PCR assay on genomic DNA amplified the CDR3 region of rearranged TCR beta genes. The Illumina HiSeq System was used to sequence the amplified TCR beta libraries as 87-base-pair reads. The published analysis was carried out like this. In a later analysis, roughly 80 million unique TCR beta chains were counted across the roughly 670 repertoires, and roughly 11 million of these chains were shared by at least two donors. Raw reads were error-corrected and collapsed into unique sequences by a nearest-neighbor algorithm in which closely related sequences were merged to remove PCR and sequencing errors. V, D and J gene segments were assigned by aligning CDR3 sequences to IMGT reference sequences. For a sequence to be retained, a match of at least six nucleotides to both a V gene segment and a J gene segment was required. A rearrangement was called productive if the CDR3 had no stop codons and remained in frame with V and J, and every other rearrangement was called non-productive. CDR3 was defined by IMGT convention, running from the second conserved V-encoded cysteine to the conserved J-encoded phenylalanine. The earlier analysis of roughly 590 of the donors excluded any sequence lacking an unambiguous match to a single V gene segment. An earlier analysis of several hundred of the donors classified V segments as functional when productive rearrangements were above 56.7% and as segregating when the standard deviation between donors was above 5%. A statistical classification framework was built to diagnose cytomegalovirus status from the catalog of TCR beta chain sequences. In a later analysis, TCR nucleotide sequences were compared against IMGT/GENE-DB human TR gene sequences so that V and J genes could be assigned. A later analysis assigned CDR3 sequences and most-parsimonious VDJ recombination scenarios with the TCRdist pipeline. In a later analysis, every TCR beta chain was defined by the combination of its CDR3 amino acid sequence and its V-gene family, and reads without a unique V-gene family were dropped. A later analysis removed 500 to 600 highly shared, low-generation-probability nucleotide sequences to deal with suspected cross-contamination and a sequencing artifact. A later analysis calculated a clonal expansion index for each public chain from normalized within-repertoire ranks of inferred template counts. Generation probabilities in a later analysis came from a VDJ recombination model fitted to out-of-frame rearrangements, and those results were checked against IGoR. In a later analysis, hypergeometric tests were used to score TCR-TCR, TCR-HLA and TCR-CMV co-occurrence, with a repertoire-size bias correction applied to TCR pairs. In a later analysis, false discovery rates were estimated by permuting HLA or CMV assignments 20 times. A later analysis grouped co-occurring TCRs with DBSCAN, adding TCRdist sequence similarity when clustering within HLA-allele-positive subsets. Repertoires with fewer than 30,000 or more than 120,000 public chains were left out of co-occurrence clustering, as were about 5 repertoires with anomalous nucleotide sharing. Not all clones reach the TCRdb copy of this immuneACCESS table, which keeps in-frame sequences only. Checked studies attribute under half of the gap to unresolved V genes and leave the rest unexplained. That table is the source of V, J and clone size, and D and trimming were worked out from the DNA. Present in this sample are 180,000 or so clones, about 79% of which were seen just once. The ten largest clones add up to under 2% of the sample.

Sequenced: PBMCs. The sequence was obtained from a man between 18 and 29 years old in good health and CMV-seronegative. This sequence uses TRBV6-5 and TRBJ2-5, and 7 junction bases match TRBD2. The DNA end lines up better with TRBJ2-7; the J call may be wrong. The DNA is TGTGCCAGCAAACCTAGCGGAGACTACGAGCAGTACTTC. Translation gives CASKPSGDYEQYF.